This T cell receptor beta chain was sequenced in a study of shared clonotypes between healthy human individuals. Whole-study results and caveats: Blood was the only sampled material, and tissue repertoires likely differ.

Comment on this clone: The antigen is not known.

At deep level, the assay was performed. Profiling relied on immunoSEQ multiplex PCR, and the TCRdb table lists in-frame clones only, not all of them. The sample records approximately 480,000 clones, about 80% being singletons. The study enrolled healthy HIV-negative adults without recent acute infections or vaccinations as donors. Genomic DNA for unsorted samples, which was extracted with the QIAamp DNA Blood Mini kit, came from about 83 million PBMCs. The TCR comes from a woman in her forties in good health. Some clones in this sample may be carry-over from other donors' samples. Sequenced: PBMCs.

The CDR3 loop is CASSPPGTLPNGGYTF. CDR3 in DNA: TGCGCCAGCAGCCCCCCCGGGACACTGCCGAATGGTGGCTACACCTTC. The V gene is TRBV4-3, the J gene TRBJ1-2; possible D gene TRBD1, 6 bases. Germline values: CDR1 LGHNA, CDR2 YSLEER. The length of the CDR3 is 16 residues. V was cut by 4 bases and J by 7 bases, with 22 bases left in between.